The sequence of this TCR beta chain was determined in a study of Graves' ophthalmopathy and Graves' hyperthyroidism. Study-wide background: Peripheral blood samples were taken at initial diagnosis, before any treatment. Study-wide points: Appearing in blood as well were most expanded thyroid clonotypes above 0.001 frequency. The model reached 65% to 71% sensitivity and about 72% specificity for predicting ophthalmopathy progression.

Germline CDR1 SQVTM, CDR2 ANQGSEA. J lost 3 bases, V lost 4 bases, and 2 bases had no gene match. This CDR3 has 12 amino acids. This clonotype occurred many times. Its antigen is unidentified. RNA served as the template for amplifying TCR beta CDR3 regions. First-round RT-PCR with HTBI primers preceded a second-round multiplex PCR. One entry per CDR3 protein results from TCRdb running MiXCR on the multiplex PCR reads. The sample has some 400,000 distinct CDR3 sequences, about 17% seen once. V is TRBV29-1 and J is TRBJ1-2, with TRBD1 matching over 7 bases. Sequenced input: peripheral blood. The sequence was collected from a woman under 30 with Graves' ophthalmopathy. The DNA of the CDR3 is TGCAGCGTTGTGACAGGGCACTATGGCTACACCTTC. Its translation: CSVVTGHYGYTF.